This T cell receptor beta chain was found in a study of OX40 agonist ivuxolimab in advanced cancers. Across the whole study: Every 2 weeks, patients received ivuxolimab intravenously, dosed at 0.01 to 10 mg/kg. Previous treatment with anti-PD-1, anti-PD-L1 or anti-CTLA-4 therapy was allowed; 40% had received some.

Germline CDR1 is SGHKS and CDR2 is YYEKEE (reference sequence). The CDR3 is 14 residues long. V was pared by 1 base and J by 1 base, with 8 bases between. Here immunoSEQ multiplex PCR was the method, and the copy in TCRdb shows in-frame clones only, minus some. This sample has tens of thousands of clones, with about 86% found just once. This clone has a handful of counts. Its antigen is unknown. Study-level points and caveats: Nonresponders included some who also had low normalized T-cell clonal expansion.

The sequence was collected from an adult with an advanced solid tumor such as melanoma, head and neck, liver or kidney cancer. V usage is TRBV5-5 and J usage is TRBJ1-1, with D unclear. The sequencing used CD4+ or CD8+ T cells sorted from blood, collected in a trial of the OX40 agonist ivuxolimab. CDR3 loop: CASSLRVSNTEAFF. The CDR3 DNA follows: TGTGCCAGCAGCTTGCGAGTGTCGAACACTGAAGCTTTCTTT.